The next 24 T cell receptor beta chains were all read from a single sample in a study of cytomegalovirus exposure and HLA in healthy donors. PCR involved 60 Vbeta and 13 Jbeta primers. Clones were sequenced by immunoSEQ multiplex PCR, and TCRdb holds only the in-frame ones, with some missing. Here the sample table reports about 65,000 clones. The material sequenced was PBMCs. The receptors come from a boy between 10 and 17 years old in good health and CMV-seronegative.

V is TRBV5-1 and J is TRBJ2-5; 9 nucleotides agree with TRBD1. V dropped 0 bases and J dropped 5; count of bases not matched to a gene: 5. Germline CDR1 is SGHRS and CDR2 is YFSETQ. There are 15 residues in the CDR3. This CDR3 is CASSLEQGARETQYF. In DNA form, the CDR3 reads TGCGCCAGCAGCTTGGAACAGGGGGCGAGGGAGACCCAGTACTTC. Filled out from reference TRBV5-1 and TRBJ2-5, the complete variable domain reads KAGVTQTPRYLIKTRGQQVTLSCSPISGHRSVSWYQQTPGQGLQFLFEYFSETQRNKGNFPGRFSGRQFSNSRSEMNVSTLELGDSALYLCASSLEQGARETQYFGPGTRLLVL.

The J gene is TRBJ1-1, the V gene TRBV27, with 7 bases identical to TRBD1. The CDR3 is made up of 14 amino acids. CDR1 MNHEY and CDR2 SMNVEV come from the germline V gene (reference sequence). V was clipped by 5 bases and J by 4 bases; unmatched bases: 7. CDR3: CASSVDPGGTEAFF. CDR3 bases: TGTGCCAGCAGTGTCGATCCAGGGGGCACTGAAGCTTTCTTT.

The chain couples TRBV2 to TRBJ1-3, with D unresolved. The ends were cut back, 7 bases at V and 5 bases at J, with 9 bases in the middle. Germline lookup yields CDR1 SNHLY and CDR2 FYNNEI. The CDR3 is made up of 12 amino acids. CDR3 amino acids: CASTQRRNTIYF. For the CDR3, the DNA is TGTGCCAGCACCCAGAGGCGAAACACCATATATTTT.

The chain uses TRBV5-1 and TRBJ1-2, with 7 nucleotides matching TRBD1. From germline, CDR1 is SGHRS and CDR2 YFSETQ. Trimming at V came to 4 bases and at J to 7 bases, leaving 19 bases not matched to a gene. CDR3 length equals 17 residues. The CDR3 bases are TGCGCCAGCAGCCATTCGTTTACAGGGGAGCAAAAGAGTGGCTACACCTTC. Amino acid sequence: CASSHSFTGEQKSGYTF.

The V gene is TRBV6-6, the J gene TRBJ2-7; D possibly corresponds to TRBD1 (6 bases). The CDR3 extends over 13 amino acids. The germline V and J ends were trimmed by 7 bases and 3 bases, with 13 bases remaining between them. The germline CDR1 and CDR2 sequences are MNHNY and SVGAGI (reference sequence). Here the CDR3 DNA reads TGTGCCAGCATGGGGGCTAAAGACTACGAGCAGTACTTC. As protein: CASMGAKDYEQYF.

This chain links TRBV5-1 with TRBJ1-2; D gene ambiguous. Germline assignment: CDR1 SGHRS and CDR2 YFSETQ. V dropped 0 bases and J dropped 4 bases, with 7 bases sitting between them. This CDR3 region has 13 residues. DNA for the CDR3: TGCGCCAGCAGCTTGGGCGGAACCTATGGCTACACCTTC. As protein: CASSLGGTYGYTF.

This chain connects TRBV11-2 to TRBJ1-1; TRBD1 might be the D (5 bases). This CDR3 contains 13 residues. The V gene lost 1 base and the J gene lost 4 bases, with 7 bases spanning the gap. Per germline, CDR1 SGHAT and CDR2 FQNNGV. CDR3 DNA sequence: TGTGCCAGCAGCTTAGGAACAGGCACTGAAGCTTTCTTT. Its protein is CASSLGTGTEAFF. Full variable domain (outside the CDR3, taken from reference TRBV11-2 and TRBJ1-1): EAGVAQSPRYKIIEKRQSVAFWCNPISGHATLYWYQQILGQGPKLLIQFQNNGVVDDSQLPKDRFSAERLKGVDSTLKIQPAKLEDSAVYLCASSLGTGTEAFFGQGTRLTVV.

This sequence joins TRBV18 and TRBJ2-2; the match to TRBD2 covers 9 bases. Germline V CDR1 and CDR2: KGHSH, LQKENI. V lost 5 bases and J lost 1; bases outside the gene matches: 2. The CDR3 has 15 residues. The CDR3 here is CASSSSGENTGELFF. Written as DNA, the CDR3 is TGTGCCAGCTCATCTAGCGGGGAGAACACCGGGGAGCTGTTTTTT.

The chain combines TRBV7-8 with TRBJ2-2; 8 bases line up with TRBD1. Germline V gene sequence: CDR1 SGHVS, CDR2 FQNEAQ. With 6 bases clipped from V and 4 bases from J, the junction kept 22 bases outside the gene matches. The CDR3 covers 20 residues. CDR3 region: CASRLVQIGFRGQATGELFF. CDR3 sequence (DNA): TGTGCCAGCAGACTGGTCCAGATTGGGTTCAGGGGGCAGGCCACCGGGGAGCTGTTTTTT.

This chain links TRBV30 with TRBJ2-7, with 9 bases that match TRBD2. The germline V gene has CDR1 GTSNPN and CDR2 SVGIG (reference sequence). This CDR3 is built from 14 residues. V was clipped by 0 bases and J by 7 bases; unmatched bases: 7. CDR3 in DNA: TGTGCCTGGAGTGTGGGCGGGACTAGCACTGAGCAGTACTTC. It encodes CAWSVGGTSTEQYF.

This chain joins TRBV13 and TRBJ1-5; D perhaps matches TRBD1 (5 bases). V lost 2 bases and J lost 7, with 15 bases in between. This CDR3 spans 15 amino acids. CDR1 PRHDT and CDR2 FYEKMQ come from the germline V gene (reference sequence). CDR3 in DNA: TGTGCCAGCAGCTTACGGGGGGGGTCGGGACAGCCCCAGCATTTT. Its protein product is CASSLRGGSGQPQHF.

V is TRBV27 and J is TRBJ2-1, with 7 bases aligning to TRBD2. Germline lookup yields CDR1 MNHEY and CDR2 SMNVEV (reference sequence). The J segment lost 0 bases and the V segment lost 2 bases, leaving 7 bases of the junction unmatched. The CDR3 has 17 residues. In nucleotides, the CDR3 is TGTGCCAGCAGTTTAACTAAAGCGGGGAGCTCCTACAATGAGCAGTTCTTC. Its protein product is CASSLTKAGSSYNEQFF.

This sequence joins TRBV7-9 and TRBJ1-2, with D possibly matching TRBD1 (5 bases). The CDR3 has 15 residues. Trimming shortened V by 8 bases and J by 2 bases, and 18 bases separated the two germline ends. Germline V gene lookup returns CDR1 SEHNR and CDR2 FQNEAQ (reference sequence). CDR3 DNA: TGTGCCAGCGGGCAGGGCACTACCCTGAACTATGGCTACACCTTC. Translated: CASGQGTTLNYGYTF.

This chain uses TRBV6-5 with TRBJ2-3; possibly TRBD1 for D (5 bases). CDR1 MNHEY and CDR2 SVGAGI come from the germline V gene. The ends were cut back, 8 bases at V and 5 bases at J, with 17 bases in the middle. The CDR3 consists of 14 residues. This CDR3 is CASLPSEGVDTQYF. CDR3 DNA sequence: TGTGCCAGCCTACCCTCAGAAGGGGTAGATACGCAGTATTTT.

J is TRBJ2-7 and V is TRBV11-2; D is possibly TRBD1 (5 bases). Trimming shortened V by 5 bases and J by 5 bases, and 13 bases separated the two germline ends. The CDR3 is made up of 13 amino acids. Germline V gene data show CDR1 as SGHAT and CDR2 as FQNNGV. The CDR3 nucleotides read TGTGCCAGCAGCCCCCCAGGGTCCCACGAGCAGTACTTC. This gives the protein CASSPPGSHEQYF. The whole variable domain, filled in from reference TRBV11-2 and TRBJ2-7, reads EAGVAQSPRYKIIEKRQSVAFWCNPISGHATLYWYQQILGQGPKLLIQFQNNGVVDDSQLPKDRFSAERLKGVDSTLKIQPAKLEDSAVYLCASSPPGSHEQYFGPGTRLTVT.

The chain combines TRBV30 with TRBJ2-3; D unresolved. Germline CDR1 reads GTSNPN; CDR2 reads SVGIG (reference sequence). V lost 5 bases and J 4 bases, leaving 10 bases between the germline ends. The CDR3 runs 12 residues. In DNA, the CDR3 is TGTGCCTGGCGGTTAGATTCAGATACGCAGTATTTT. Translating gives CAWRLDSDTQYF.

The genes are TRBV7-6 and TRBJ1-5; no clear D gene. Between the trimmed V and J ends, which lost 1 base and 4 bases, there was a span of 8 bases. In germline, CDR1 is SGHVS, CDR2 FNYEAQ. This CDR3 contains 14 residues. In DNA form, the CDR3 reads TGTGCCAGCAGCTTAGAGGCAGGTAATCAGCCCCAGCATTTT. It specifies CASSLEAGNQPQHF. Complete variable domain (other parts from reference TRBV7-6 and TRBJ1-5): GAGVSQSPRYKVTKRGQDVALRCDPISGHVSLYWYRQALGQGPEFLTYFNYEAQQDKSGLPNDRFSAERPEGSISTLTIQRTEQRDSAMYRCASSLEAGNQPQHFGDGTRLSIL.

The chain uses TRBV5-4 and TRBJ2-7; 9 bases are a match to TRBD2. The V gene end was trimmed by 1 base and the J gene end by 5 bases; junction bases not matched to a gene: 1. The CDR3 extends over 13 amino acids. CDR1 SGHNT and CDR2 YYREEE come from the germline V gene (reference sequence). The DNA for the CDR3 is TGTGCCAGCAGCTTGCCTAGCGGGGACGAGCAGTACTTC. This translates into CASSLPSGDEQYF. Full variable domain (rest looked up from reference TRBV5-4 and TRBJ2-7): ETGVTQSPTHLIKTRGQQVTLRCSSQSGHNTVSWYQQALGQGPQFIFQYYREEENGRGNFPPRFSGLQFPNYSSELNVNALELDDSALYLCASSLPSGDEQYFGPGTRLTVT.

This chain uses TRBV30 with TRBJ2-5; 8 nucleotides line up with TRBD1. The CDR3 loop spans 15 amino acids. CDR1 GTSNPN and CDR2 SVGIG come from the germline V gene (reference sequence). V gave up 4 bases and J gave up 0 bases; unmatched junction bases: 7. The CDR3 loop is CAWNRRQGNQETQYF. CDR3 DNA: TGTGCCTGGAATAGAAGACAGGGGAACCAAGAGACCCAGTACTTC.

The chain couples TRBV7-9 to TRBJ1-4, with D possibly being TRBD1 (6 bases). The CDR3 covers 14 residues. Germline V gene lookup returns CDR1 SEHNR and CDR2 FQNEAQ (reference sequence). V dropped 3 bases and J dropped 8 bases, with 13 bases sitting between them. The CDR3 nucleotides are TGTGCCAGCAGCTTGGACAGCCTCGGAGAAAAACTGTTTTTT. It yields the protein CASSLDSLGEKLFF.

The rearrangement joins TRBV5-8 to TRBJ2-7, with D tentatively TRBD2 (6 bases). V lost 0 bases, J lost 7 bases, and 14 bases lay in between. CDR3 length: 14 residues. The germline CDR1 and CDR2 sequences are SGHTS and YDEGEE. Written as DNA, the CDR3 is TGTGCCAGCAGCTTGGGACTTACTCGGGGGGAGCAGTACTTC. Its translation: CASSLGLTRGEQYF.

The rearrangement links TRBV5-4 to TRBJ1-2, with TRBD1 as a possible D gene (5 bases). V was clipped by 6 bases and J by 1 base, with 16 bases between them. CDR3 size: 15 residues. Per germline, CDR1 SGHNT and CDR2 YYREEE (reference sequence). This CDR3 reads CASTLAGVHNYGYTF. In DNA form, the CDR3 reads TGTGCCAGCACCCTTGCGGGGGTGCATAACTATGGCTACACCTTC.

This rearrangement joins TRBV29-1 to TRBJ1-1, with D maybe TRBD1 (6 bases). Germline V CDR1 and CDR2: SQVTM, ANQGSEA. The CDR3 is 12 residues long. V lost 6 bases and J 3 bases, leaving 11 bases between the germline ends. CDR3 loop: CSVMTGYTEAFF. The CDR3 nucleotides are TGCAGCGTCATGACAGGATACACTGAAGCTTTCTTT.

Written as DNA, the CDR3 is TGTGCCTGGCTCGGCGACAGTGCAACTAATGAAAAACTGTTTTTT. Translating it yields CAWLGDSATNEKLFF. This chain uses TRBV30 with TRBJ1-4; D might be TRBD1 (5 bases). This CDR3 is 15 amino acids long. Germline V gene lookup returns CDR1 GTSNPN and CDR2 SVGIG (reference sequence). The V end was cut by 5 bases, the J end by 0 bases, with 13 bases between.